This T cell receptor beta chain is from a study of blood T cell repertoires in COVID-19. The table came from immunoSEQ multiplex PCR; TCRdb's copy has only in-frame clones and leaves some out. The table has more than 150,000 clones, 86% seen once; the top ten hold less than 25%. Unmatched junction bases numbered 5, after V lost 4 bases and J lost 4 bases. The CDR3 spans 16 residues. Germline V gives CDR1 SGHTA, CDR2 FQGNSA. The rearrangement uses TRBV7-2 and TRBJ1-3; TRBD1 aligns across 12 bases. This TCR was recovered from a man between 70 and 80 years old with active or convalescent COVID-19. The specimen was peripheral blood. This chain's CDR3 is CASSSPGQGAGNTIYF. CDR3 nucleotide sequence: TGTGCCAGCAGCTCGCCGGGACAGGGGGCGGGAAACACCATATATTTT.